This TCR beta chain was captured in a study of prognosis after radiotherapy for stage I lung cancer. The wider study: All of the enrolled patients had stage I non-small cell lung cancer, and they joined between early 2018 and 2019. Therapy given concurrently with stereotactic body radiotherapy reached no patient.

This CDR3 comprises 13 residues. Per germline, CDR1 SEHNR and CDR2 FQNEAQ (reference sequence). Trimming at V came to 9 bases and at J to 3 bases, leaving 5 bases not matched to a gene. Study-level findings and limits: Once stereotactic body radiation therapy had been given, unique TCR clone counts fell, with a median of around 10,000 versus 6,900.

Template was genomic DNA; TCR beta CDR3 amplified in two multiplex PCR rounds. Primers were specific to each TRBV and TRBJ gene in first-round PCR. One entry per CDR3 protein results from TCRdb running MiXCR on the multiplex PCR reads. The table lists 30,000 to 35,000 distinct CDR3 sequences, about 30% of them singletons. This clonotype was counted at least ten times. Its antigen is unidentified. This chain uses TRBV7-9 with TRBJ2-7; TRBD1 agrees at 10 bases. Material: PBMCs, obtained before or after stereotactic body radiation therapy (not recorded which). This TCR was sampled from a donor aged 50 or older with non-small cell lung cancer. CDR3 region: CASGQGVFYEQYF. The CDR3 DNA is TGTGCCAGTGGACAGGGGGTTTTCTACGAGCAGTACTTC.